The 31 T cell receptor beta chains presented below share a single source sample, sequenced in a study of neurological immune-mediated disorders. TCRdb processed the 5' RACE reads anew with MiXCR; each CDR3 protein has one entry. The sample contains more than 25,000 distinct CDR3 sequences, less than 25% of which appear only once. The sequencing input was CD4+ T cells from blood. The receptors shown here come from a man in his fifties or sixties with HTLV-1-associated myelopathy (HAM/TSP).

This clonotype was observed at least ten times. The V and J genes are TRBV6-2 or TRBV6-3 and TRBJ2-1, with 8 positions matching TRBD2. The V and J ends lost 7 bases and 0 bases, in that order; junction bases with no gene match: 8. Germline V gene sequence: CDR1 MNHEY, CDR2 SVGEGT. CDR3 length: 16 residues. CDR3 in DNA: TGTGCCAGCAACAATCCGAGCGGGGGCTCCTACAATGAGCAGTTCTTC. Encoded protein: CASNNPSGGSYNEQFF.

This clonotype was observed many times. The chain employs TRBV29-1 and TRBJ2-1; 10 nucleotides align to TRBD2. CDR3 length: 15 residues. Trimming cost V 4 bases and J 3 bases; bases outside gene matches: 6. Germline-derived CDR1 and CDR2 are SQVTM and ANQGSEA. The CDR3, as DNA: TGCAGCGTTGTGGCTAGCGGGAGCATCTACAATGAGCAGTTCTTC. It specifies CSVVASGSIYNEQFF.

The chain combines TRBV20-1 with TRBJ2-3, with TRBD2 matching over 12 bases. Trimming cost V 3 bases and J 3 bases; bases outside gene matches: 10. The CDR3 sequence is 17 residues long. Germline lookup yields CDR1 DFQATT and CDR2 SNEGSKA (reference sequence). CDR3: CSASGGPTSGGTDTQYF. The CDR3 DNA follows: TGCAGTGCTAGTGGAGGTCCGACTAGCGGGGGTACAGATACGCAGTATTTT.

In this sample, this clonotype turned up many times. The chain recombines TRBV20-1 with TRBJ2-1; the D gene is possibly TRBD2 (7 bases). CDR1 and CDR2 (germline): DFQATT, SNEGSKA (reference sequence). This CDR3 region has 15 residues. V dropped 6 bases and J dropped 7 bases, with 22 bases sitting between them. The CDR3 sequence: CSAGGNWGRRNEQFF. CDR3 DNA: TGCAGTGCGGGGGGGAATTGGGGGCGAAGGAATGAGCAGTTCTTC.

This clonotype was found many times. The chain carries TRBV5-5 and TRBJ2-5; D is undetermined. This CDR3 region has 12 residues. Germline CDR1 SGHKS, CDR2 YYEKEE (reference sequence). The V and J ends lost 4 bases and 5 bases respectively, with 9 bases between them. CDR3 residues: CASSLTRETQYF. The CDR3 DNA reads as TGTGCCAGCAGCCTCACGAGGGAGACCCAGTACTTC.

This clonotype was seen many times. The genes are TRBV20-1 and TRBJ2-5; D gene ambiguous. The CDR3 runs to 11 residues. V was clipped by 5 bases and J by 7 bases, with 11 bases between them. CDR1 is DFQATT, CDR2 SNEGSKA, per germline (reference sequence). CDR3 sequence: CSAPTIGTQYF. As DNA, the CDR3 is TGCAGTGCTCCTACCATAGGGACCCAGTACTTC.

This clonotype was counted between two and nine times. J is TRBJ2-7 and V is TRBV20-1; D may be TRBD2 (7 bases). Between the trimmed V and J ends, which lost 8 bases and 0 bases, there was a span of 14 bases. The germline V gene encodes CDR1 DFQATT and CDR2 SNEGSKA (reference sequence). The CDR3 sequence is 13 residues long. The CDR3 DNA sequence: TGCAGTTTTCTGCGGGGGCCCTCCTACGAGCAGTACTTC. Amino acids: CSFLRGPSYEQYF.

In this sample, this clonotype turned up many times. This sequence joins TRBV3-1 and TRBJ1-3; TRBD1 agrees at 7 bases. V lost 1 base, J lost 4 bases, and 4 bases stayed unmatched. The CDR3 loop spans 15 amino acids. From germline, CDR1 is LGHDT and CDR2 YNNKEL (reference sequence). This CDR3 reads CASSQGQGSGNTIYF. CDR3 nucleotides: TGTGCCAGCAGCCAAGGACAGGGTTCAGGAAACACCATATATTTT. Combining the CDR3 with reference TRBV3-1 and TRBJ1-3 gives the whole variable domain DTAVSQTPKYLVTQMGNDKSIKCEQNLGHDTMYWYKQDSKKFLKIMFSYNNKELIINETVPNRFSPKSPDKAHLNLHINSLELGDSAVYFCASSQGQGSGNTIYFGEGSWLTVV.

This clonotype occurred many times. V and J are TRBV12-3 or TRBV12-4 and TRBJ1-1; D might be TRBD1 (5 bases). The ends were cut back, 0 bases at V and 0 bases at J, with 17 bases in the middle. CDR3 length equals 18 residues. DNA for the CDR3: TGTGCCAGCAGTTTAGCGGCGAGACAGAATCTAATGAACACTGAAGCTTTCTTT. Its protein product is CASSLAARQNLMNTEAFF.

This clonotype was recorded many times. This rearrangement joins TRBV5-6 to TRBJ1-2; 9 bases are shared with TRBD1. The CDR3 totals 14 residues. Unmatched junction bases numbered 8, after V lost 5 bases and J lost 6 bases. Germline V lookup: CDR1 SGHDT, CDR2 YYEEEE. The DNA of the CDR3 is TGTGCCAGCAGTACGACAGGGGGAGGTCATGGCTACACCTTC. Translation gives CASSTTGGGHGYTF.

The chain joins TRBV18 to TRBJ2-7, with unresolved D. Germline CDR1 KGHSH, CDR2 LQKENI. The length of the CDR3 is 13 residues. V was trimmed by 5 bases and J by 3 bases, leaving 11 bases between them. The CDR3 spells CASSSGPDYEQYF. The CDR3 region has the DNA TGTGCCAGCTCATCAGGACCTGACTACGAGCAGTACTTC.

This clonotype was counted ten times or more. The genes are TRBV3-1 and TRBJ1-1; D is possibly TRBD1 (5 bases). The V end was cut by 0 bases, the J end by 6 bases, with 11 bases between. Germline V gene lookup returns CDR1 LGHDT and CDR2 YNNKEL (reference sequence). This CDR3 region has 14 residues. Here the CDR3 DNA reads TGTGCCAGCAGCCAAGATCACGGGGCCTCTGAAGCTTTCTTT. This encodes CASSQDHGASEAFF.

In this sample, this clonotype turned up a few times. V and J are TRBV10-3 and TRBJ2-7; maybe TRBD1 (8 bases). The germline CDR1 and CDR2 sequences are ENHRY and SYGVKD. Trimming removed 3 bases at V and 7 bases at J, with 22 bases between. The CDR3 length is 16 residues. The CDR3 spells CAISDPYRGGSEEQYF. In DNA form, the CDR3 reads TGTGCCATCAGTGACCCGTACAGGGGGGGGTCGGAAGAGCAGTACTTC.

J is TRBJ2-7 and V is TRBV15; 7 bases line up with TRBD1. The germline V gene encodes CDR1 LNHNV and CDR2 YYDKDF (reference sequence). The CDR3 contains 15 residues. Trimming removed 5 bases from V and 2 bases from J; junction bases left unmatched: 9. The DNA of the CDR3 is TGTGCCACCAGCCTGAACAGGGGAAGCACCTACGAGCAGTACTTC. Encoded protein: CATSLNRGSTYEQYF.

In its sample, this clonotype was seen many times. The gene calls are TRBV20-1 and TRBJ1-2; D ambiguous. Looked up from germline, CDR1 is DFQATT and CDR2 is SNEGSKA (reference sequence). CDR3 length equals 13 residues. Trimming removed 4 bases at V and 7 bases at J, with 16 bases between. CDR3 nucleotides: TGCAGTGCTAACCCTCGTACGGAGGTTGGCTACACCTTC. It specifies CSANPRTEVGYTF.

The sample holds many counts of this clonotype. The chain is built from TRBV12-3 or TRBV12-4 and TRBJ2-1; TRBD2 aligns across 10 bases. The CDR3 is 13 residues long. J lost 7 bases, V lost 7 bases, and 4 bases had no gene match. DNA for the CDR3: TGTGCCAGCACAGGACTAGCGGAAAATGAGCAGTTCTTC. Translation: CASTGLAENEQFF.

The table lists this clonotype with many counts. This chain uses TRBV7-6 with TRBJ2-3; 12 bases align to TRBD2. The CDR3 is made up of 17 amino acids. With 5 bases clipped from V and 2 bases from J, the junction kept 8 bases outside the gene matches. Germline CDR1 reads SGHVS; CDR2 reads FNYEAQ. The CDR3 coding sequence is TGTGCCAGCAGCCCCCGACTAGCGGGGGAGATCACAGATACGCAGTATTTT. Residues: CASSPRLAGEITDTQYF.

This clonotype was counted ten times or more. J is TRBJ1-1 and V is TRBV5-1; D may be TRBD1 (6 bases). The CDR3 spans 14 residues. The germline V and J ends were trimmed by 4 bases and 7 bases, with 17 bases remaining between them. Germline CDR1 SGHRS, CDR2 YFSETQ. The CDR3 spells CASSLKQGQDEAFF. CDR3 bases: TGCGCCAGCAGCCTTAAACAGGGTCAGGATGAAGCTTTCTTT.

The table lists this clonotype with many counts. The chain couples TRBV5-5 to TRBJ2-1; 10 nucleotides agree with TRBD2. This CDR3 is 16 amino acids long. V trimming: 4 bases; J trimming: 4 bases; junction bases outside the gene matches: 8. Germline CDR1 SGHKS, CDR2 YYEKEE (reference sequence). The CDR3 DNA sequence: TGTGCCAGCAGCCTGGGGACTAGCGCGGGATACAATGAGCAGTTCTTC. This translates into CASSLGTSAGYNEQFF.

This clonotype has at least ten counts. The V and J genes are TRBV5-1 and TRBJ2-1, with D unresolved. V dropped 3 bases and J dropped 2 bases, with 9 bases sitting between them. Germline CDR1 SGHRS, CDR2 YFSETQ. This CDR3 has 14 amino acids. The CDR3 sequence: CASSSVGTYNEQFF. In DNA form, the CDR3 reads TGCGCCAGCAGCTCGGTAGGCACCTACAATGAGCAGTTCTTC.

This clonotype was counted many times. The rearrangement uses TRBV6-2 or TRBV6-3 and TRBJ1-2; D unclear. V gave up 0 bases and J gave up 7 bases, with 9 bases separating them. This CDR3 is 13 amino acids long. The germline CDR1 and CDR2 sequences are MNHEY and SVGEGT. CDR3 in DNA: TGTGCCAGCAGTTACTCTGCGATAACTGGCTACACCTTC. It yields the protein CASSYSAITGYTF.

This clonotype came up once. Just one base apart from a much larger clone, this may be a read error. The rearrangement joins TRBV7-2 to TRBJ2-3; D gene unclear. CDR1 and CDR2 (germline): SGHTA, FQGNSA. This CDR3 region has 14 residues. CDR3 nucleotide sequence: TGTGTCAGCAGCTCCCCCCACCGGTCAGATACGCAGTATTTT. The encoded protein is CVSSSPHRSDTQYF.

This clonotype appeared many times. The gene calls are TRBV4-1 and TRBJ2-7, with 8 bases that match TRBD2. The germline CDR1 and CDR2 sequences are MGHRA and YSYEKL. This CDR3 has 15 amino acids. Trimming cost V 4 bases and J 3 bases; bases outside gene matches: 8. CDR3 region: CASSPRGGDYYEQYF. The CDR3 DNA follows: TGCGCCAGCAGCCCCCGGGGGGGAGACTACTACGAGCAGTACTTC.

At least ten counts were recorded for this clonotype. The chain combines TRBV20-1 with TRBJ2-7; D gene uncertain. V was shortened by 3 bases and J by 0 bases, with 12 bases between the two germline ends. The CDR3 has 14 amino acids. The V gene's germline CDR1 is DFQATT and CDR2 SNEGSKA (reference sequence). CDR3 in DNA: TGCAGTGCTAGCGACTTTCGGAGCTCCTACGAGCAGTACTTC. It yields the protein CSASDFRSSYEQYF.

This clonotype was seen ten or more times. The chain joins TRBV20-1 to TRBJ1-2, with no clear D. The V gene's germline CDR1 is DFQATT and CDR2 SNEGSKA (reference sequence). The CDR3 length is 10 residues. V lost 3 bases, J lost 5 bases, and 4 bases lay in between. The CDR3 DNA reads as TGCAGTGCTAGTCAATATGGCTACACCTTC. This encodes CSASQYGYTF.

This clonotype was picked up many times. V usage is TRBV5-1 and J usage is TRBJ2-1, with TRBD1 matching 8 bases. This CDR3 spans 17 amino acids. V lost 4 bases to trimming and J lost 0 bases; unmatched junction nucleotides: 9. Germline V gene lookup returns CDR1 SGHRS and CDR2 YFSETQ. The CDR3 nucleotides read TGCGCCAGCAGCCCAGGGACAGGCGCCCCCTCCTACAATGAGCAGTTCTTC. Amino acid sequence: CASSPGTGAPSYNEQFF.

V gene TRBV5-1 combines with J gene TRBJ2-5; TRBD2 matches 7 bases. Looked up from germline, CDR1 is SGHRS and CDR2 is YFSETQ. V was clipped by 0 bases and J by 8 bases; unmatched bases: 16. The CDR3 has 17 amino acids. CDR3 region: CASSLDVAGGRGDTQYF. CDR3 nucleotides: TGCGCCAGCAGCTTGGACGTAGCGGGTGGGCGAGGAGATACCCAGTACTTC.

This chain uses TRBV20-1 with TRBJ2-7; the D gene is possibly TRBD1 (6 bases). The V gene's germline CDR1 is DFQATT and CDR2 SNEGSKA (reference sequence). The V end lost 0 bases, the J end lost 5 bases, and 14 bases lay between the germline ends. The CDR3 consists of 14 residues. Here the CDR3 DNA reads TGCAGTGCTAGAGAGACAGGCGGCCTGGACGAGCAGTACTTC. Translation gives CSARETGGLDEQYF.

The chain links TRBV6-5 to TRBJ2-5; 8 bases agree with TRBD2. The junction had 13 bases not matched to a gene; V was cut back by 5 bases and J by 2 bases. This CDR3 has 17 amino acids. Germline CDR1 and CDR2: MNHEY and SVGAGI. The CDR3 DNA follows: TGTGCCAGCAGTCCAGGGACCTTCAGCGGGGGACAAGAGACCCAGTACTTC. It translates to CASSPGTFSGGQETQYF.

This clonotype was found many times. The rearrangement links TRBV29-1 to TRBJ2-7, with 7 bases lining up with TRBD2. The CDR3 sequence is 13 residues long. Germline V gene sequence: CDR1 SQVTM, CDR2 ANQGSEA. V was clipped by 8 bases and J by 0 bases; unmatched bases: 7. CDR3 loop: CSYSSGSSYEQYF. In DNA form, the CDR3 reads TGCAGCTATTCTAGCGGAAGCTCCTACGAGCAGTACTTC.

Many counts were recorded for this clonotype. J is TRBJ2-1 and V is TRBV10-3; D is uncertain. In germline, CDR1 is ENHRY, CDR2 SYGVKD. This CDR3 has 12 amino acids. V gave up 3 bases and J gave up 7 bases, with 7 bases separating them. The DNA of the CDR3 is TGTGCCATCAGTGAAGCCGGGAATGAGCAGTTCTTC. The encoded protein is CAISEAGNEQFF.